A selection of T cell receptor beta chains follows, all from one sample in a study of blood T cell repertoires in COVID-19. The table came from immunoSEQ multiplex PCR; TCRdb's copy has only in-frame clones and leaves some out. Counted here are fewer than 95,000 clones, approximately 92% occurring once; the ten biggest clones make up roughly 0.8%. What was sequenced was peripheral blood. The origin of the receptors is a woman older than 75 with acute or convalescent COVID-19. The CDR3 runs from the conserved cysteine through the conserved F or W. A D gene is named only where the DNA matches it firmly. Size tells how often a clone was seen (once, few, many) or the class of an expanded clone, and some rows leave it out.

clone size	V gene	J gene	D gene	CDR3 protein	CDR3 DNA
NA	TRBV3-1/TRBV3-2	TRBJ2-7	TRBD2	CASSQGLAGGEQYF	TGTGCCAGCAGCCAAGGACTAGCGGGCGGGGAGCAGTACTTC
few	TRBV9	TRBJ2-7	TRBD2	CASSPGTSGGPSFEQYF	TGTGCCAGCAGCCCCGGGACTAGCGGGGGGCCCTCCTTCGAGCAGTACTTC
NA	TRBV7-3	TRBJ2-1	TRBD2	CASSFIAGGAYNEQFF	TGTGCCAGCAGCTTCATAGCGGGAGGGGCCTACAATGAGCAGTTCTTC
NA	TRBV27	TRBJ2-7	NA	CASTPVGGPYEQYF	TGTGCCAGCACCCCAGTGGGGGGTCCCTACGAGCAGTACTTC
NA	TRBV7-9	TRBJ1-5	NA	CASRSTRKQPQHF	TGTGCCAGCAGGTCTACCAGGAAGCAGCCCCAGCATTTT
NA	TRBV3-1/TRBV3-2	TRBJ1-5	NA	CASSHLGDQPQHF	TGTGCCAGCAGCCACCTCGGAGATCAGCCCCAGCATTTT
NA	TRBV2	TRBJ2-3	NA	CASSQVFADTQYF	TGTGCCAGCAGTCAGGTTTTCGCAGATACGCAGTATTTT
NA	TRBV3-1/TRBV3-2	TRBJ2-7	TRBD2	CASSQGTSGKWYEQYF	TGTGCCAGCAGCCAGGGGACTAGCGGGAAATGGTACGAGCAGTACTTC
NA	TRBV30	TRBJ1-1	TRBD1	CAWKDRSHTEAFF	TGTGCCTGGAAGGACAGGTCCCACACTGAAGCTTTCTTT
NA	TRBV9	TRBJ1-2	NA	CASSATGQANYGYTF	TGTGCCAGCAGCGCTACAGGGCAAGCTAACTATGGCTACACCTTC
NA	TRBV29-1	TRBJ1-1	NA	CSVEVRYTEAFF	TGCAGCGTTGAGGTTAGATACACTGAAGCTTTCTTT
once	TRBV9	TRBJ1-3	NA	CASSVRGSSGNTIYF	TGTGCCAGCAGCGTAAGGGGCAGCTCTGGAAACACCATATATTTT
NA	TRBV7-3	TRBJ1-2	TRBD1	CASSPGQGAYGYTF	TGTGCCAGCAGCCCCGGACAGGGGGCGTATGGCTACACCTTC
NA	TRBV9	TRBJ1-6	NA	CASSAFAGYNSPLHF	TGTGCCAGCAGCGCCTTTGCAGGATATAATTCACCCCTCCACTTT
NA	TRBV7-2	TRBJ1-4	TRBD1	CASSPNMATGINEKLFF	TGTGCCAGCAGCCCCAACATGGCGACAGGGATTAATGAAAAACTGTTTTTT
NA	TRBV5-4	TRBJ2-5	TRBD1	CASSSQGAEETQYF	TGTGCCAGCAGCTCACAGGGGGCTGAAGAGACCCAGTACTTC
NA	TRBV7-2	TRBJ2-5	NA	CASSFDSARGTQYF	TGTGCCAGCAGCTTCGATAGCGCGCGGGGGACCCAGTACTTC
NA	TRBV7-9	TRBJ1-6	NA	CASSLTEHNSPLHF	TGTGCCAGCAGCTTGACAGAGCATAATTCACCCCTCCACTTT
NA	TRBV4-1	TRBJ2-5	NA	CASSQETFETQYF	TGCGCCAGCAGCCAAGAGACTTTCGAGACCCAGTACTTC
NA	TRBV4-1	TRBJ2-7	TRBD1	CASSPGTGRPYEQYF	TGCGCCAGCAGCCCCGGGACAGGGAGGCCCTACGAGCAGTACTTC
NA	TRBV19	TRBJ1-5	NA	CASSRGYSNQPQHF	TGTGCCAGTAGTAGAGGTTATAGCAATCAGCCCCAGCATTTT
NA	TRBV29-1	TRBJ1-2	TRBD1	CSVDGDSSIYTF	TGCAGCGTTGACGGGGACAGCTCTATCTACACCTTC
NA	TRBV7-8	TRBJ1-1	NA	CASSLALRGREGTEAFF	TGTGCCAGCAGCTTAGCGCTCCGGGGGAGAGAGGGAACTGAAGCTTTCTTT
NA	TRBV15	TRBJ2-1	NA	CATSRDPGYEQFF	TGTGCCACCAGCAGAGATCCGGGATATGAGCAGTTCTTC
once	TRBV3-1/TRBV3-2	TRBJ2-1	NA	CASSHGGRSTLSSVEQFF	TGTGCCAGCAGCCACGGAGGCCGTAGCACATTATCTTCGGTTGAGCAGTTCTTC
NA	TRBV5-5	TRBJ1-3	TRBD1	CASSLGTGSGNTIYF	TGTGCCAGCAGCTTGGGGACAGGCTCTGGAAACACCATATATTTT
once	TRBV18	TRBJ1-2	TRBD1	CASSPDRGRSTYGYTF	TGTGCCAGCTCACCCGACAGGGGGCGTAGTACCTATGGCTACACCTTC
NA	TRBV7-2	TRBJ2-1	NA	CASSPQQGYGEQFF	TGTGCCAGCAGCCCCCAGCAGGGGTATGGAGAGCAGTTCTTC
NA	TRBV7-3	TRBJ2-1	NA	CASSLMALRDSNEQFF	TGTGCCAGCAGCTTAATGGCTCTACGGGACTCCAATGAGCAGTTCTTC
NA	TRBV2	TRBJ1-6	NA	CASRARQSANSPLHF	TGTGCCAGCAGAGCGAGACAGAGTGCGAATTCACCCCTCCACTTT
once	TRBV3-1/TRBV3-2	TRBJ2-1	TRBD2	CASSQVLAVRNEQFF	TGTGCCAGCAGCCAAGTTCTAGCGGTAAGGAATGAGCAGTTCTTC
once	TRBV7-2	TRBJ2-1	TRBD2	CASSPSGGTYNEQFF	TGTGCCAGCAGTCCTAGCGGGGGAACTTACAATGAGCAGTTCTTC
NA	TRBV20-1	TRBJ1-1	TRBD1	CSASHRGRRAFF	TGCAGTGCTAGTCACAGGGGGCGTAGGGCTTTCTTT
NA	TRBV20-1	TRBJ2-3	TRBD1	CSASPRTGMKTDTQYF	TGCAGTGCTAGTCCCAGGACAGGGATGAAAACAGATACGCAGTATTTT
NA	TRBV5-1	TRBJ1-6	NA	CASSLDRVGNSPLHF	TGCGCCAGCAGCTTGGATCGGGTTGGCAACTCACCCCTCCACTTT
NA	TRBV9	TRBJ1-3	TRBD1	CASSPGQGRNTIYF	TGTGCCAGCAGCCCCGGACAGGGCCGAAACACCATATATTTT
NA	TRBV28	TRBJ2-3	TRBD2	CASSFLASGGTDTQYF	TGTGCCAGCAGTTTTCTAGCTAGCGGGGGCACAGATACGCAGTATTTT
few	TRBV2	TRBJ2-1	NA	CASSEAPGNNEQFF	TGTGCCAGCAGTGAAGCGCCAGGGAACAATGAGCAGTTCTTC
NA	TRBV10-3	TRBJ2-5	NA	CAISGGRAPQETQYF	TGTGCCATCAGCGGGGGTAGGGCGCCCCAAGAGACCCAGTACTTC
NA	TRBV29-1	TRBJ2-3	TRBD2	CSVDSGTSGGASTDTQYF	TGCAGCGTTGATTCCGGGACTAGCGGGGGGGCGAGCACAGATACGCAGTATTTT
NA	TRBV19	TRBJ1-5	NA	CASSIHRVGDQPQHF	TGTGCCAGTAGTATTCACAGGGTAGGGGATCAGCCCCAGCATTTT
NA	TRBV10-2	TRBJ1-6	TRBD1	CASSEPPGQAKSPLHF	TGCGCCAGCAGTGAGCCCCCGGGACAGGCTAAATCACCCCTCCACTTT
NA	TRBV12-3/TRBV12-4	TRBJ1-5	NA	CASSLGGQPQHF	TGTGCCAGCAGTTTGGGGGGACAGCCCCAGCATTTT
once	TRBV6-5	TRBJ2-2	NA	CASNMWGPGELFF	TGTGCCAGCAACATGTGGGGGCCCGGGGAGCTGTTTTTT
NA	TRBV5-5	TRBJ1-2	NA	CASSLETEQALGGYTF	TGTGCCAGCAGCTTGGAGACTGAACAGGCGTTGGGGGGCTACACCTTC